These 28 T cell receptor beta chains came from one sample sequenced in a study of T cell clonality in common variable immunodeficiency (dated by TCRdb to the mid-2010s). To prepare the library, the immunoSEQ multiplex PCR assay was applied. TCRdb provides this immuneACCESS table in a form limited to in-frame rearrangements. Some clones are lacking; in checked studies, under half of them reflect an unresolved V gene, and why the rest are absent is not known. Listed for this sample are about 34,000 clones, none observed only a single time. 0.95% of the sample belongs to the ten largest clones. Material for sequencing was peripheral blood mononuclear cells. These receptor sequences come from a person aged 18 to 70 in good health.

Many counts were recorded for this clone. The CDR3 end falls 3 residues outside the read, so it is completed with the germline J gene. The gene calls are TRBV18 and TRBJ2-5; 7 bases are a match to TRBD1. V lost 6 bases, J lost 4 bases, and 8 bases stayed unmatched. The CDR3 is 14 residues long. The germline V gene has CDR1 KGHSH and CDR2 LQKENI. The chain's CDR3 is CASSLIQGPETQYF. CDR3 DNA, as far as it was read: TGTGCCAGCTCCTTGATACAGGGGCCAGAGACC.

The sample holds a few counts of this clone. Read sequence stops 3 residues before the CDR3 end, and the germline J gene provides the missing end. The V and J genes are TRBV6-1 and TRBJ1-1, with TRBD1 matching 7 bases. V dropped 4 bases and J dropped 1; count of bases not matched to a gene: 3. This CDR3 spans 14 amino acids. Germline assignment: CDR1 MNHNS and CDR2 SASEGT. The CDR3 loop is CASSARTGNTEAFF. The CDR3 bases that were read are TGTGCCAGCAGTGCCCGGACAGGGAACACTGAA.

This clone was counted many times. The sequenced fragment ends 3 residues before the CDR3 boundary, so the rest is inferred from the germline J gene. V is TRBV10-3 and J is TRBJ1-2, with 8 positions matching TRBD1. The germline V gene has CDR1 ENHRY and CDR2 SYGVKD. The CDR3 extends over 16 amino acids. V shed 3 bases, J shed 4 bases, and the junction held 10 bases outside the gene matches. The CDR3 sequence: CAISDARTGNSYGYTF. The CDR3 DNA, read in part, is TGTGCCATCAGTGATGCTAGGACAGGGAACAGCTATGGC.

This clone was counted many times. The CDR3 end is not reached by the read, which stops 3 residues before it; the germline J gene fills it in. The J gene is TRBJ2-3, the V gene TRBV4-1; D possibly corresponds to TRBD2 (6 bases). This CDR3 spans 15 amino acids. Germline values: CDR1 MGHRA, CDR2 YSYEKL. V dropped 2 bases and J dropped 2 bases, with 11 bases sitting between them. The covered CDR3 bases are TGCGCCAGCAGCCAACGCGGGGATGACACAGATACG. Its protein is CASSQRGDDTDT. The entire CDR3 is CASSQRGDDTDTQYF.

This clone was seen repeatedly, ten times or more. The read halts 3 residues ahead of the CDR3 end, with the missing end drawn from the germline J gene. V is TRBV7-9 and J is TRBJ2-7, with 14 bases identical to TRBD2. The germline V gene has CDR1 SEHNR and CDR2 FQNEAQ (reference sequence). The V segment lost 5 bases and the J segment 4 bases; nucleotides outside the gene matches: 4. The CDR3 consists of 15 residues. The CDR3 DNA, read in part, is TGTGCCAGCAGCCAGGGGACTAGCGGGGGATACGAG. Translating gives CASSQGTSGGYE. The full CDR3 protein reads CASSQGTSGGYEQYF.

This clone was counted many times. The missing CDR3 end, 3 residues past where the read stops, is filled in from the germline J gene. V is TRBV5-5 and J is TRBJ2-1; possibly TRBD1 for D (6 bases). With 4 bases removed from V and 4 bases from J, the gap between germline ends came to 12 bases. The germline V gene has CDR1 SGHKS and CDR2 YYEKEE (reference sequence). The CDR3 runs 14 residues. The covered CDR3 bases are TGTGCCAGCAGCGACGGACAGACATACAATGAG. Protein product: CASSDGQTYNE. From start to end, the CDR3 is CASSDGQTYNEQFF.

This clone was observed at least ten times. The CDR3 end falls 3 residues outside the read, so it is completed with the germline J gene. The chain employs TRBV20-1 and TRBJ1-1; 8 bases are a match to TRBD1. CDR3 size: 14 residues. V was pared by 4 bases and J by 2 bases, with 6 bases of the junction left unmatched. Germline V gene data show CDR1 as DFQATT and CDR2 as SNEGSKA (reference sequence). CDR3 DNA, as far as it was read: TGCAGTGCTAAGGACAGGGCGGGAAACACTGAA. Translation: CSAKDRAGNTE. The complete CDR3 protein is CSAKDRAGNTEAFF.

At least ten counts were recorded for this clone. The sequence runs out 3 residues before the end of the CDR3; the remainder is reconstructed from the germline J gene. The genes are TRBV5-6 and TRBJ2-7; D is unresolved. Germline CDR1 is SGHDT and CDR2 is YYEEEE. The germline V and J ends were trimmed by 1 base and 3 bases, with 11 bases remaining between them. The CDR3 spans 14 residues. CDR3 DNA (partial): TGTGCCAGCAGCTTGAGTCACAGCTACTACGAG. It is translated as CASSLSHSYYE. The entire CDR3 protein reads CASSLSHSYYEQYF.

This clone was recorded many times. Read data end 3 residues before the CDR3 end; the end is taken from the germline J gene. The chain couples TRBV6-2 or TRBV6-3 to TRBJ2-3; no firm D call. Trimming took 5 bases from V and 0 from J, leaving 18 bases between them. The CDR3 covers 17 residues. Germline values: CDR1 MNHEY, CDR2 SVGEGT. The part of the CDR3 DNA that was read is TGTGCCAGCAGTACCCTTATGACGGCGGAGAGCACAGATACG. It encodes CASSTLMTAESTDT. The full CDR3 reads CASSTLMTAESTDTQYF.

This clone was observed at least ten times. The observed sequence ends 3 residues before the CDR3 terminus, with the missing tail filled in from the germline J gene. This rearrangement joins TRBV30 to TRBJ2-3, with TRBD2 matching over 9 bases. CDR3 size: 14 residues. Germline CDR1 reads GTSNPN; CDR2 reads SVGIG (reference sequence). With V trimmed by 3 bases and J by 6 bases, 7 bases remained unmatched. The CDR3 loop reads CAWSGGRAWDTQYF. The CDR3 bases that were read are TGTGCCTGGAGCGGCGGGAGGGCCTGGGATACG.

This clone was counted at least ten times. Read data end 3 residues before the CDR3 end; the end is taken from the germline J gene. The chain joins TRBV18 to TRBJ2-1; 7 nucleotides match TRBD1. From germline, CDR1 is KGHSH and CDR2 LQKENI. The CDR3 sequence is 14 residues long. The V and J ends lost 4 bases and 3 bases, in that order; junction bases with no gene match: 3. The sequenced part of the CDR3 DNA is TGTGCCAGCTCACGAGACAGGGTCTACAATGAG. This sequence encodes CASSRDRVYNE. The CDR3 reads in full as CASSRDRVYNEQFF.

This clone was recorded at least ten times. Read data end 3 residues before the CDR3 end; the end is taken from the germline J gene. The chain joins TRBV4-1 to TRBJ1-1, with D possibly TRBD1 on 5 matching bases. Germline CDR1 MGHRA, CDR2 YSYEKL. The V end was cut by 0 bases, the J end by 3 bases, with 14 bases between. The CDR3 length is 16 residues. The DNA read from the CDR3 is TGCGCCAGCAGCCAAGATAGTGGGGGGGTCCACACTGAA. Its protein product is CASSQDSGGVHTE. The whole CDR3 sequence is CASSQDSGGVHTEAFF.

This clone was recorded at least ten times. The sequenced CDR3 bases are TGCGCCAGCAGCCAAGATTGGCCATCTGTACAGCCC. Translation: CASSQDWPSVQP. The whole CDR3 protein reads CASSQDWPSVQPQHF. This chain connects TRBV4-1 to TRBJ1-5; D gene ambiguous. The read is 3 residues too short to cover the CDR3 end, so that end is filled in from the germline J gene. In germline, CDR1 is MGHRA, CDR2 YSYEKL. The V end lost 0 bases, the J end lost 7 bases, and 13 bases lay between the germline ends. The CDR3 length is 15 residues.

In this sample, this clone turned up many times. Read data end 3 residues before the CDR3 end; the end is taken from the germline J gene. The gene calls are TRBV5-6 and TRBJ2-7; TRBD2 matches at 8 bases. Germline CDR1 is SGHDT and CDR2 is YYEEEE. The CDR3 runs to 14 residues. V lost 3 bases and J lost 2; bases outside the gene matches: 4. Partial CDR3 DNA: TGTGCCAGCAGCTCAACTAGCGGTACCTACGAG. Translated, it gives CASSSTSGTYE. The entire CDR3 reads CASSSTSGTYEQYF.

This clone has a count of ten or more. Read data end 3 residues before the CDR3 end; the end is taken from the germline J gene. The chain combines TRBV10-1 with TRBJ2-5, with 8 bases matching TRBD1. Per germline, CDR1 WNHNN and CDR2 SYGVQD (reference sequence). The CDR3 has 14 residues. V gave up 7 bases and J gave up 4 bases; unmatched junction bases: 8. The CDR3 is CASTGDRGGETQYF. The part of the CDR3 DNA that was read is TGCGCCAGCACTGGTGACAGGGGAGGAGAGACC.

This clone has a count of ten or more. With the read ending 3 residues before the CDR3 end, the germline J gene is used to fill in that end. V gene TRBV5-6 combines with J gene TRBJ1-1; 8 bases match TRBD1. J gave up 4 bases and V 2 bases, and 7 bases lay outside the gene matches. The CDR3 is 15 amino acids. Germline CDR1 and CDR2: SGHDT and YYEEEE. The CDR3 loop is CASSFRGRGGTEAFF. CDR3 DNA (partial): TGTGCCAGCAGCTTCAGGGGGCGAGGAGGCACTGAA.

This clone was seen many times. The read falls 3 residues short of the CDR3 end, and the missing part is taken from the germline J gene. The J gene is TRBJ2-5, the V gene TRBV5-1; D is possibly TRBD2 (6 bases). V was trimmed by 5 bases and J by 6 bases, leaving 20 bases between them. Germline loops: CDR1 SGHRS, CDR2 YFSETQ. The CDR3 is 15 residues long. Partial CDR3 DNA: TGCGCCAGCAGAGGTACGGGGAGGTTAGAGAAGACC. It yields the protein CASRGTGRLEKT. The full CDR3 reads CASRGTGRLEKTQYF.

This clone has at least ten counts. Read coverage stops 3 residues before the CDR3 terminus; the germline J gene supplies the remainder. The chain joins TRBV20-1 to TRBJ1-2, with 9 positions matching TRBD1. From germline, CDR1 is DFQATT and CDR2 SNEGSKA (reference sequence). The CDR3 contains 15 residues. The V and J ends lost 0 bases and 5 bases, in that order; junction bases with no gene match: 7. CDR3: CSARDAGQGNYGYTF. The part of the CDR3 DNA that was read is TGCAGTGCTAGAGATGCGGGACAGGGTAATTATGGC.

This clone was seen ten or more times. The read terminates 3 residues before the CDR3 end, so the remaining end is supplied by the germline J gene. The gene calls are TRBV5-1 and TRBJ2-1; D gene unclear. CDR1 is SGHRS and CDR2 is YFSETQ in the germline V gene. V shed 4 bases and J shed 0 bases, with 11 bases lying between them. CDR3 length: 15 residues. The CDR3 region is CASSPVFDSYNEQFF. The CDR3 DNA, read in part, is TGCGCCAGCAGCCCGGTATTTGACTCCTACAATGAG. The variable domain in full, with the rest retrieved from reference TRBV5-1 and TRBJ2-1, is KAGVTQTPRYLIKTRGQQVTLSCSPISGHRSVSWYQQTPGQGLQFLFEYFSETQRNKGNFPGRFSGRQFSNSRSEMNVSTLELGDSALYLCASSPVFDSYNEQFFGPGTRLTVL.

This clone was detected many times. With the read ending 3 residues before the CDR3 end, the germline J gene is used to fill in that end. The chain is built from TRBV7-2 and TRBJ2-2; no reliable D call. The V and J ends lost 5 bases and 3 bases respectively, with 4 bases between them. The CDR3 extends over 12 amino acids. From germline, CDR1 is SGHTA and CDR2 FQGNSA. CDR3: CASSPYTGELFF. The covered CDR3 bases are TGTGCCAGCAGCCCCTACACCGGGGAG.

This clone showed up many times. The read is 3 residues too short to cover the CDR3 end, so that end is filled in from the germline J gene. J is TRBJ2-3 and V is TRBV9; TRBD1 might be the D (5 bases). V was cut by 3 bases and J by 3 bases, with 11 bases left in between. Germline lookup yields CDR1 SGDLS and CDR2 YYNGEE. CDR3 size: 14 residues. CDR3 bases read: TGTGCCAGCAGCGCGTGGGGCGCAACAGATACG. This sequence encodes CASSAWGATDT. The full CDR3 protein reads CASSAWGATDTQYF.

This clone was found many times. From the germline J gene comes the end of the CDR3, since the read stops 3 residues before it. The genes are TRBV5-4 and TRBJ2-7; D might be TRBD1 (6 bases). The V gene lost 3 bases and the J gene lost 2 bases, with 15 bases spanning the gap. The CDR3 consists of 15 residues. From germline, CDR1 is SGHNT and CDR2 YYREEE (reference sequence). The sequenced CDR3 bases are TGTGCCAGCAGCTATGGGAGAGGGGGAACCTACGAG. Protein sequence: CASSYGRGGTYE. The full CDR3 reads CASSYGRGGTYEQYF.

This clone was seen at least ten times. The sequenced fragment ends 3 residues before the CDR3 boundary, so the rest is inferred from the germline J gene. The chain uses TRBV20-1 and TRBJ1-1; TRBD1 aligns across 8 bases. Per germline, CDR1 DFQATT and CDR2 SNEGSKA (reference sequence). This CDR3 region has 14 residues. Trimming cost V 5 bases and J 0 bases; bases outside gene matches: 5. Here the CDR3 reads CSARGGQVNTEAFF. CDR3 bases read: TGCAGTGCTCGAGGGGGACAGGTGAACACTGAA.

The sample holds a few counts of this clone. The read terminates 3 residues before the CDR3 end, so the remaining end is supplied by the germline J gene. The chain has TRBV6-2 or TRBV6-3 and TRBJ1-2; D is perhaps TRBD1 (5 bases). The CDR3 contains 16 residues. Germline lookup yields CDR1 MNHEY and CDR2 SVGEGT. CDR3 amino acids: CASSDGGTSGNNDYTF. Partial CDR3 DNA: TGTGCCAGCAGTGACGGAGGGACTAGCGGCAACAATGAC.

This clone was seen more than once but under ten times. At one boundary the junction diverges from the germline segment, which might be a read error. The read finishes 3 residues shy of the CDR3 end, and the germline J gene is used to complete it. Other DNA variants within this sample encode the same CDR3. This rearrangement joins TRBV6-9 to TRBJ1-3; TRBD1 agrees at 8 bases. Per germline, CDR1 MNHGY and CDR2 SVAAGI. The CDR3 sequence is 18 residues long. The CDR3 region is CASSYSGQGGSYGNTIYF. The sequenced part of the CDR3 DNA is TGTGCTAGCAGTTATTCTGGACAGGGCGGTTCTTATGGAAACACC.

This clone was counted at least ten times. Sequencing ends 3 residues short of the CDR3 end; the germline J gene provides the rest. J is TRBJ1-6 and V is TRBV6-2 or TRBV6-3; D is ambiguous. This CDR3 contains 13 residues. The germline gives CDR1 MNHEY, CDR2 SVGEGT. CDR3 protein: CASSLQPPGTLHF. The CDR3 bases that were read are TGTGCCAGCAGTTTACAGCCCCCCGGAACC.

CDR3 sequence reads: CASSLLGVTGELFF. CDR3 bases read: TGTGCCAGCAGCCTTCTCGGGGTCACCGGGGAG. J is TRBJ2-2 and V is TRBV30; D perhaps matches TRBD2 (5 bases). The read halts 3 residues ahead of the CDR3 end, with the missing end drawn from the germline J gene. The germline V and J ends were trimmed by 8 bases and 4 bases, with 17 bases remaining between them. Germline CDR1 is GTSNPN and CDR2 is SVGIG (reference sequence). This CDR3 has 14 amino acids.

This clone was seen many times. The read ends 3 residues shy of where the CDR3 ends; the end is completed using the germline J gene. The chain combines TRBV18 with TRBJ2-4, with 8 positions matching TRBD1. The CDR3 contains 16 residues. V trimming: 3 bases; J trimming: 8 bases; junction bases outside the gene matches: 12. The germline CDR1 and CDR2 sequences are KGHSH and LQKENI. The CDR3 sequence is CASSPPDRAKGDIQYF. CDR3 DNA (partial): TGTGCCAGCTCACCCCCGGACAGGGCCAAAGGGGACATT.